Below are 10 T cell receptor beta chains sequenced from a single sample in a study of blood T cell repertoires in COVID-19 (dated by TCRdb to the early 2020s). Library preparation employed the immunoSEQ multiplex PCR assay. As stored in TCRdb, this immuneACCESS dataset retains in-frame rearrangements with V and J assigned. A fraction of the clones does not appear; measured against another copy, unresolved V genes explain less than half of the discrepancy, and the remainder lacks a known reason. The sample table contains about 50,000 clones; only one count was recorded for more than 80% of them. The leading ten clones occupy 6.5% of the sample. Sequenced input: peripheral blood. The origin of the receptors is a man aged 55 to 69 with acute or convalescent COVID-19.

The chain carries TRBV5-6 and TRBJ2-1; possibly TRBD2 for D (6 bases). The CDR3 loop spans 16 amino acids. Germline CDR1 is SGHDT and CDR2 is YYEEEE. Trimming removed 2 bases at V and 0 bases at J, with 12 bases between. CDR3 amino acids: CASSFRGMSSYNEQFF. The CDR3 bases are TGTGCCAGCAGCTTTCGGGGGATGAGCTCCTACAATGAGCAGTTCTTC.

The rearrangement uses TRBV3-1 (or the pseudogene TRBV3-2) and TRBJ2-7; unclear D gene. This CDR3 contains 16 residues. CDR1 LGHDT and CDR2 YNNKEL come from the germline V gene (reference sequence). Trimming removed 0 bases from V and 3 bases from J, with 15 bases in between. CDR3 in DNA: TGTGCCAGCAGCCAAGACGGCAGGCCCCCCCTCTACGAGCAGTACTTC. It specifies CASSQDGRPPLYEQYF.

This clone was seen a few times. The V call is TRBV5-1, the J call TRBJ2-7; 12 bases are a match to TRBD1. The CDR3 is 15 amino acids. The germline V gene encodes CDR1 SGHRS and CDR2 YFSETQ. After removal of 3 bases from V and 5 bases from J, the junction contained 6 bases not matched to a gene. DNA of the CDR3: TGCGCCAGCAGCTCGTCCGGGACAGGGGGCGACGAGCAGTACTTC. Translated: CASSSSGTGGDEQYF.

J is TRBJ1-1 and V is TRBV18; D is perhaps TRBD1 (6 bases). The CDR3 contains 15 residues. The V gene lost 3 bases and the J gene lost 3 bases, with 14 bases spanning the gap. Germline loops: CDR1 KGHSH, CDR2 LQKENI. The chain's CDR3 is CASSPIRGADTEAFF. CDR3 coding DNA: TGTGCCAGCTCACCCATCCGGGGGGCAGACACTGAAGCTTTCTTT.

The chain joins TRBV9 to TRBJ1-5; 9 bases line up with TRBD1. Germline CDR1 SGDLS, CDR2 YYNGEE. V gave up 6 bases and J gave up 10 bases; unmatched junction bases: 11. CDR3 length: 14 residues. The CDR3 spells CASNRQGDPGPQHF. The CDR3 DNA reads TGTGCCAGCAACCGACAGGGGGACCCGGGTCCCCAGCATTTT.

This rearrangement joins TRBV5-1 to TRBJ1-4, with D possibly matching TRBD1 (6 bases). The length of the CDR3 is 15 residues. In germline, CDR1 is SGHRS, CDR2 YFSETQ. V was clipped by 4 bases and J by 7 bases, with 17 bases between them. The DNA for the CDR3 is TGCGCCAGCAGCCCCGGACAGAGGCCACCTGAAAAACTGTTTTTT. Its protein is CASSPGQRPPEKLFF.

This rearrangement joins TRBV28 to TRBJ1-3, with D tentatively TRBD1 (5 bases). The length of the CDR3 is 17 residues. Trimming pared 2 bases from V and 1 base from J, leaving 15 bases between. Germline V lookup: CDR1 MDHEN, CDR2 SYDVKM. CDR3 amino acids: CASSLRLGGGSGNTIYF. In DNA form, the CDR3 reads TGTGCCAGCAGTTTAAGGTTGGGCGGGGGATCTGGAAACACCATATATTTT.

This chain connects TRBV6-1 to TRBJ2-3, with D possibly matching TRBD2 (6 bases). Germline V CDR1 and CDR2: MNHNS, SASEGT. The CDR3 covers 15 residues. V dropped 6 bases and J dropped 2 bases, with 15 bases sitting between them. The CDR3 DNA reads TGTGCCAGCAGCCTCGGACTACCAGACACAGATACGCAGTATTTT. Amino acid sequence: CASSLGLPDTDTQYF.

The chain couples TRBV16 to TRBJ2-3; 11 bases align to TRBD2. There are 18 residues in the CDR3. The V and J ends lost 0 bases and 0 bases, in that order; junction bases with no gene match: 5. Germline V gene lookup returns CDR1 KGHSY and CDR2 FQNENV. The CDR3 is CASSQSWLAGGSTDTQYF. CDR3 nucleotide sequence: TGTGCCAGCAGCCAATCTTGGCTAGCGGGAGGTAGCACAGATACGCAGTATTTT.

This clone was picked up a small number of times. The gene calls are TRBV7-3 and TRBJ2-1, with no clear D. Deletions cut 5 bases from V and 0 bases from J, with 14 bases between. Germline CDR1 reads SGHTA; CDR2 reads FQGTGA. The CDR3 is made up of 16 amino acids. The chain's CDR3 is CASSPDWVSSYNEQFF. The CDR3 bases are TGTGCCAGCAGCCCCGACTGGGTAAGCTCCTACAATGAGCAGTTCTTC. The full variable domain, its missing parts supplied by reference TRBV7-3 and TRBJ2-1, is GAGVSQTPSNKVTEKGKYVELRCDPISGHTALYWYRQSLGQGPEFLIYFQGTGAADDSGLPNDRFFAVRPEGSVSTLKIQRTERGDSAVYLCASSPDWVSSYNEQFFGPGTRLTVL.